Listed below are T cell receptor beta chains from one sample, sequenced in a study of blood T cell repertoires in COVID-19. Libraries were prepared by immunoSEQ multiplex PCR; TCRdb keeps only in-frame clonotypes and omits some of them. The sample shows 210,000 or so clones, 83% of them seen only once. The sample was PBMCs or T cells enriched from blood (not recorded which). These receptors all come from a woman aged 45-60 years who had been exposed to COVID-19. Both conserved end residues are part of each CDR3. The D gene is left open where the match is weak. Rows give clone size only sometimes, using once, few, many, or a class for an expanded clone.

TRBJ1-3 | few | . | TRBV11-2 | TGTGCCAGCAGCGTTGACAGTTTCGGAAACACCATATATTTT | CASSVDSFGNTIYF
TRBJ1-2 | . | . | TRBV7-9 | TGTGCCAGCAGCTTAGAGCCAGGGACAATGGGTAACTATGGCTACACCTTC | CASSLEPGTMGNYGYTF
TRBJ1-2 | many | . | TRBV19 | TGTGCCAGTAGTCTAACACAGGGCAACTATGGCTACACCTTC | CASSLTQGNYGYTF
TRBJ1-5 | . | . | TRBV19 | TGTGCCAGTAGTCCCCTCATGGCGGCTGGCAATCAGCCCCAGCATTTT | CASSPLMAAGNQPQHF
TRBJ2-6 | . | . | TRBV7-2 | TGTGCCAGCAGCTTTACAGACTCTGGGGCCAACGTCCTGACTTTC | CASSFTDSGANVLTF
TRBJ2-2 | . | TRBD1 | TRBV6-5 | TGTGCCAGCAGTTTGACAGGGGGCGCCCCGGGGGAGCTGTTTTTT | CASSLTGGAPGELFF
TRBJ1-2 | . | TRBD1 | TRBV4-1 | TGCGCCAGCAGCCAAGATGGACAGGAGACCAACTATGGCTACACCTTC | CASSQDGQETNYGYTF
TRBJ2-2 | . | . | TRBV14 | TGTGCCAGCAGCCAAGATAGGTTAGCGATGAACACCGGGGAGCTGTTTTTT | CASSQDRLAMNTGELFF
TRBJ1-3 | . | . | TRBV28 | TGTGCCAGCAGCCTGACAGGAAACTCTGGAAACACCATATATTTT | CASSLTGNSGNTIYF
TRBJ1-3 | . | . | TRBV3-1/TRBV3-2 | TGTGCCAGCAGCCCGCAGGGGCGGTCCTCTGGAAACACCATATATTTT | CASSPQGRSSGNTIYF
TRBJ1-4 | . | . | TRBV4-3 | TGCGCCAGCAGCCAAGAAGCGGGGGAAAAACTGTTTTTT | CASSQEAGEKLFF
TRBJ1-1 | few | . | TRBV5-4 | TGTGCCAGCAGCTCAAACCCCCATAGAGTCGAAGCTTTCTTT | CASSSNPHRVEAFF
TRBJ1-2 | few | . | TRBV6-1 | TGTGCCAGCAGTGAAGGGAAGGGAGGCCTTTTGGGCTACACCTTC | CASSEGKGGLLGYTF
TRBJ2-5 | . | . | TRBV5-1 | TGCGCCAGCAGCTTGGCCGGGGGGCCACAAGAGACCCAGTACTTC | CASSLAGGPQETQYF
TRBJ1-1 | . | . | TRBV21-1 | TGTGCCAGCAGCAAAGAGTCGCGGAAACCGAACACTGAAGCTTTCTTT | CASSKESRKPNTEAFF
TRBJ1-5 | . | . | TRBV7-2 | TGTGCCAGCAGCTTAGTAACGGGAGGGGGTAATCAGCCCCAGCATTTT | CASSLVTGGGNQPQHF
TRBJ2-1 | . | TRBD2 | TRBV9 | TGTGCCAGCAGCGTGGATACGGGGGGGCTGTACAATGAGCAGTTCTTC | CASSVDTGGLYNEQFF
TRBJ2-5 | . | . | TRBV2 | TGTGCCAGCAGTGAAGTAACAGGAGGGCAAGAGACCCAGTACTTC | CASSEVTGGQETQYF
TRBJ2-7 | . | . | TRBV16 | TGTGCCAGCAGCCAGAACCAGGTTCCGCCCTACGAGCAGTACTTC | CASSQNQVPPYEQYF
TRBJ2-5 | . | TRBD2 | TRBV13 | TGTGCCAGCAGCTCCGGACTAGCACAGTACTTC | CASSSGLAQYF
TRBJ1-1 | . | . | TRBV25-1 | TGTGCCAGCAGTGAGGGGGGTTGGGCTTTCTTT | CASSEGGWAFF
TRBJ1-1 | . | TRBD1 | TRBV28 | TGTGCCAGCAGTTTGTTTGGAAGGACAGGTCTTTCTGAAGCTTTCTTT | CASSLFGRTGLSEAFF
TRBJ2-1 | . | . | TRBV24-1 | TGTGCCACCAGTGATTCAGGGACTTGGCAGTTCTTC | CATSDSGTWQFF
TRBJ2-3 | . | . | TRBV2 | TGTGCCAGCAGCCCAGGAATGGGGGCACAACATACGCAGTATTTT | CASSPGMGAQHTQYF
TRBJ2-7 | . | . | TRBV5-1 | TGCGCCAGCAGCTTGGGCGGGGAGCCCCCTACCTACGAGCAGTACTTC | CASSLGGEPPTYEQYF
TRBJ1-5 | . | TRBD1 | TRBV7-8 | TGTGCCAGCAGCAGCTTTGGACAGGGCACTCAGCCCCAGCATTTT | CASSSFGQGTQPQHF
TRBJ2-7 | . | . | TRBV16 | TGTGCCAGCAGCCCGGTGGGGAGGGGGAGCTCCTACGAGCAGTACTTC | CASSPVGRGSSYEQYF
TRBJ1-1 | . | . | TRBV5-1 | TGCGCCAGCAGCCGCGAGGGCGGTGGCACTGAAGCTTTCTTT | CASSREGGGTEAFF
TRBJ1-5 | . | . | TRBV24-1 | TGTGCCACCAGTGATACAGAGCATCCTGATCAGCCCCAGCATTTT | CATSDTEHPDQPQHF
TRBJ1-1 | . | TRBD1 | TRBV12-5 | TGTGCTAGTGGTTTGGTAACGAAGGGGACAGGATTGGGTTGGTTGGACACTGAAGCTTTCTTT | CASGLVTKGTGLGWLDTEAFF
TRBJ1-1 | . | . | TRBV3-1/TRBV3-2 | TGTGCCAGCAGCCAAGGTCGCCAGGGAATTTGGACTGAAGCTTTCTTT | CASSQGRQGIWTEAFF
TRBJ1-2 | . | . | TRBV6-5 | TGTGCCAGCAGTAGGGTCGGGGGAACGATATATGGCTACACCTTC | CASSRVGGTIYGYTF
TRBJ1-2 | once | . | TRBV29-1 | TGCAGCGTCCGCGGACAGACCTATGGCTACACCTTC | CSVRGQTYGYTF
TRBJ2-5 | . | . | TRBV30 | TGTGCCTGGAGTTTGGTAACGGGGTTCCAAGAGACCCAGTACTTC | CAWSLVTGFQETQYF
TRBJ2-7 | . | . | TRBV27 | TGTGCCAGCAGTTTATCGAAAGGAGCCTACGAGCAGTACTTC | CASSLSKGAYEQYF
TRBJ1-2 | . | TRBD1 | TRBV5-6 | TGTGCCAGCAGCCCCCCCCGGGACAGGATCAACTATGGCTACACCTTC | CASSPPRDRINYGYTF
TRBJ1-2 | . | . | TRBV27 | TGTGCCAGCAGTTTCAGACAGTCAAACGGCTACACCTTC | CASSFRQSNGYTF
TRBJ1-2 | . | . | TRBV11-2 | TGTGCCAGCAGCCCCAATCCCAACTATGGCTACACCTTC | CASSPNPNYGYTF
TRBJ2-7 | . | . | TRBV11-3 | TGTGCCAGCAGCTTAGCAGGCAGGGGCCACGAGCAGTACTTC | CASSLAGRGHEQYF
TRBJ2-1 | . | TRBD1 | TRBV28 | TGTGCCAGCAGCAGACCGGGACAGGGATCGAGTGAGCAGTTCTTC | CASSRPGQGSSEQFF
TRBJ1-2 | . | . | TRBV5-4 | TGTGCCAGCAGTTTGCTGGGGGGAACCTATGGCTACACCTTC | CASSLLGGTYGYTF